Listed below are T cell receptor beta chains from one sample, sequenced in a study of blood T cell repertoires in COVID-19. TCRdb's table, derived via immunoSEQ multiplex PCR, lists solely in-frame clones and lacks some. This table has around 200,000 clones, just under 90% appearing once. The specimen sequenced was peripheral blood. The receptors here all came from a woman aged 18-29 years who had recovered from COVID-19. Both conserved end residues are part of each CDR3. D genes are given only for firm matches. Clone size is given for some rows only: seen once, a few or many times, or a class if the clone is expanded.

D gene | J gene | V gene | clone size | CDR3 DNA | CDR3 protein
. | TRBJ1-5 | TRBV21-1 | . | TGTGCCAGTCAGGGGAATCAGCCCCAGCATTTT | CASQGNQPQHF
. | TRBJ2-5 | TRBV5-1 | . | TGCGCCAGCAGTATCGGGGAGACCCAGTACTTC | CASSIGETQYF
. | TRBJ2-2 | TRBV3-1/TRBV3-2 | . | TGTGCCAGCAGTTCTCTAGCCACCGGGGAGCTGTTTTTT | CASSSLATGELFF
. | TRBJ2-3 | TRBV5-6 | . | TGTGCCAGCAGCTTGGGGCAGGGTGGCGATACGCAGTATTTT | CASSLGQGGDTQYF
. | TRBJ1-1 | TRBV28 | once | TGTGCCAGCAGGGGGCCACACACTGAAGCTTTCTTT | CASRGPHTEAFF
. | TRBJ1-2 | TRBV3-1/TRBV3-2 | . | TGTGCCAGCAGCGACGAGATAACTAAAGGCCCAGGGGCTAACTATGGCTACACCTTC | CASSDEITKGPGANYGYTF
. | TRBJ1-2 | TRBV7-2 | . | TGTGCCAGCAGCTTCGACTCTAACTATGGCTACACCTTC | CASSFDSNYGYTF
TRBD1 | TRBJ1-6 | TRBV13 | once | TGTGCCAGCAGCCCCGGGACAGCAAATTCACCCCTCCACTTT | CASSPGTANSPLHF
. | TRBJ2-3 | TRBV7-3 | . | TGTGCCAGCAGCATTGGACAGAGCTCAGATACGCAGTATTTT | CASSIGQSSDTQYF
TRBD1 | TRBJ2-1 | TRBV6-6 | . | TGTGCCAGCAGCCGACTTACGTTCCAGGGGGCTGATAGTGAGCAGTTCTTC | CASSRLTFQGADSEQFF
TRBD1 | TRBJ2-7 | TRBV5-6 | . | TGTGCCAGCAGCTTCCCCCCGGGACAGGACTACGAGCAGTACTTC | CASSFPPGQDYEQYF
. | TRBJ2-1 | TRBV5-6 | . | TGTGCCAGCAGTCCGGGGAACAATGAGCAGTTCTTC | CASSPGNNEQFF
TRBD2 | TRBJ2-5 | TRBV6-6 | . | TGTGCCAGCAGTCCGTACCGGACTAGCGGGAACCAAGAGACCCAGTACTTC | CASSPYRTSGNQETQYF
TRBD2 | TRBJ2-5 | TRBV4-1 | . | TGCGCCAGCAGCCAAGACCCCCGGCGGGGGGGCCCAGAGACCCAGTACTTC | CASSQDPRRGGPETQYF
. | TRBJ2-1 | TRBV24-1 | few | TGTGCCACCGCAACAGGGAGCTCCTACAATGAGCAGTTCTTC | CATATGSSYNEQFF
. | TRBJ2-3 | TRBV19 | . | TGTGCCAGTAGTATAGCAGGGTCAGATACGCAGTATTTT | CASSIAGSDTQYF
TRBD2 | TRBJ2-1 | TRBV11-3 | . | TGTGCCAGCAGCCTTCGACTAGCGGGGGGGGACGAGCAGTTCTTC | CASSLRLAGGDEQFF
. | TRBJ1-2 | TRBV4-1 | few | TGCGCCAGCAGCCAAGATAACAGGGTGGGGGGCTACACCTTC | CASSQDNRVGGYTF
. | TRBJ1-1 | TRBV6-6 | once | TGTGCCAGCAGCAAATTCAAGAACACTGAAGCTTTCTTT | CASSKFKNTEAFF
TRBD1 | TRBJ1-6 | TRBV13 | . | TGTGCCAGCAGCTTAGCTTGGACAGGGGGTCCCTTGAATTCACCCCTCCACTTT | CASSLAWTGGPLNSPLHF
TRBD2 | TRBJ2-1 | TRBV15 | . | TGTGCCACCGGGCTTCCCCTAGCGGGAGGGACTAAGAACAATGAGCAGTTCTTC | CATGLPLAGGTKNNEQFF
. | TRBJ2-5 | TRBV5-6 | . | TGTGCCAGCAGCCATTTGTTTACCCAGTACTTC | CASSHLFTQYF
TRBD2 | TRBJ2-2 | TRBV5-1 | . | TGCGCCAGCAGCTTGTCACTAGCGGGAGTATTCCCGGGTATCACCGGGGAGCTGTTTTTT | CASSLSLAGVFPGITGELFF
. | TRBJ2-5 | TRBV9 | . | TGTGCCAGCAGCGTCCGGGGGCAAGAGACCCAGTACTTC | CASSVRGQETQYF
TRBD2 | TRBJ2-3 | TRBV5-1 | . | TGCGCCAGCAGCTTTAGCGGGGGGGCCGCAGATACGCAGTATTTT | CASSFSGGAADTQYF
TRBD1 | TRBJ1-1 | TRBV12-3/TRBV12-4 | few | TGTGCCAGCAGTCGACAGGGAACGGCTGAAGCTTTCTTT | CASSRQGTAEAFF
TRBD1 | TRBJ1-1 | TRBV6-5 | once | TGTGCCAGCAGTTACCCTATGACAGGGCCAGGCACTGAAGCTTTCTTT | CASSYPMTGPGTEAFF
. | TRBJ2-5 | TRBV4-2 | . | TGTGCCAGCAGCCAAGATCGCCTAGCCCTATCCCCAAAGACCCAGTACTTC | CASSQDRLALSPKTQYF
. | TRBJ1-2 | TRBV18 | once | TGTGCCAGCTCACCACCCCCGTCGGAGACTCATGGCTACACCTTC | CASSPPPSETHGYTF
TRBD1 | TRBJ1-3 | TRBV28 | . | TGTGCCAGCAGGCTAAACCGGGACAGTTTCCTAAACACCATATATTTT | CASRLNRDSFLNTIYF
. | TRBJ1-1 | TRBV7-2 | once | TGTGCCAGCAGCTTAGACGGAGGTGTCACTGAAGCTTTCTTT | CASSLDGGVTEAFF
. | TRBJ1-2 | TRBV3-1/TRBV3-2 | . | TGTGCCAGCAGCCAAAAGCGGGCAGGGCATGGCTACACCTTC | CASSQKRAGHGYTF
. | TRBJ1-5 | TRBV19 | . | TGTGCCAGTAGTATAGGCGATCAGCCCCAGCATTTT | CASSIGDQPQHF
TRBD2 | TRBJ2-3 | TRBV9 | . | TGTGCCAGCAGTAGCGGGGTACGCACAGATACGCAGTATTTT | CASSSGVRTDTQYF
TRBD1 | TRBJ1-2 | TRBV6-2/TRBV6-3 | . | TGTGCCAGCAGTACAGGGGGCTCTAACTATGGCTACACCTTC | CASSTGGSNYGYTF
TRBD2 | TRBJ2-7 | TRBV6-5 | . | TGTGCCAGCAAGGGGGGAGCGGGGGGGCCTTACGAGCAGTACTTC | CASKGGAGGPYEQYF
TRBD1 | TRBJ2-5 | TRBV7-9 | . | TGTGCCAGCAGCTCCTACAGGGGGAAAGAGACCCAGTACTTC | CASSSYRGKETQYF
TRBD1 | TRBJ1-2 | TRBV25-1 | . | TGTGCCAGCACGACAGGGTTGAACTATGGCTACACCTTC | CASTTGLNYGYTF
TRBD1 | TRBJ2-7 | TRBV5-1 | . | TGCGCCAGCAGCGTAGGGACAGGGATATCCTACGAGCAGTACTTC | CASSVGTGISYEQYF
. | TRBJ1-6 | TRBV2 | . | TGTGCCAGCACGCGGGGGGTGGCTAATTCACCCCTCCACTTT | CASTRGVANSPLHF
. | TRBJ2-2 | TRBV6-6 | . | TGTGCCAGCACCCCGCGGGATTGGGAGCTGTTTTTT | CASTPRDWELFF
. | TRBJ2-4 | TRBV5-8 | . | TGTGCCAGCAGCTTGCTCACAGGTGAAAACATTCAGTACTTC | CASSLLTGENIQYF
. | TRBJ2-5 | TRBV20-1 | . | TGCAGTGCTAGTGCGGAGACCCAGTACTTC | CSASAETQYF
TRBD2 | TRBJ2-2 | TRBV15 | . | TGTGCCACCAGCCGTAGCGGGGCCGGGGAGCTGTTTTTT | CATSRSGAGELFF
. | TRBJ1-2 | TRBV6-5 | . | TGTGCCAGCAGTTACTCGTCCCTCAGGGGCTACACCTTC | CASSYSSLRGYTF
TRBD1 | TRBJ2-3 | TRBV5-6 | . | TGTGCCAGCAGCTTTCGGCACAGGGGGCAGGGAGATACGCAGTATTTT | CASSFRHRGQGDTQYF
TRBD1 | TRBJ1-2 | TRBV18 | . | TGTGCCAGCTCACCGCGCGGGGACAGCCTAAATGGCTACACCTTC | CASSPRGDSLNGYTF
TRBD1 | TRBJ2-5 | TRBV7-2 | . | TGTGCCAGCAGCTCGACAACCGGGACAGGGAGGGAGACCCAGTACTTC | CASSSTTGTGRETQYF
TRBD1 | TRBJ2-7 | TRBV11-2 | . | TGTGCCAGCAGCTACAGGACAGGGGTTGTACACGAGCAGTACTTC | CASSYRTGVVHEQYF
. | TRBJ2-1 | TRBV11-2 | . | TGTGCCAGCAGCCTTAGGTCCGGGTCATATGGTGGGAGACACGATGAGCAGTTCTTC | CASSLRSGSYGGRHDEQFF
TRBD1 | TRBJ2-1 | TRBV5-6 | . | TGTGCCAGCAGCTTGAAAGGACAGGGCTACAATGAGCAGTTCTTC | CASSLKGQGYNEQFF